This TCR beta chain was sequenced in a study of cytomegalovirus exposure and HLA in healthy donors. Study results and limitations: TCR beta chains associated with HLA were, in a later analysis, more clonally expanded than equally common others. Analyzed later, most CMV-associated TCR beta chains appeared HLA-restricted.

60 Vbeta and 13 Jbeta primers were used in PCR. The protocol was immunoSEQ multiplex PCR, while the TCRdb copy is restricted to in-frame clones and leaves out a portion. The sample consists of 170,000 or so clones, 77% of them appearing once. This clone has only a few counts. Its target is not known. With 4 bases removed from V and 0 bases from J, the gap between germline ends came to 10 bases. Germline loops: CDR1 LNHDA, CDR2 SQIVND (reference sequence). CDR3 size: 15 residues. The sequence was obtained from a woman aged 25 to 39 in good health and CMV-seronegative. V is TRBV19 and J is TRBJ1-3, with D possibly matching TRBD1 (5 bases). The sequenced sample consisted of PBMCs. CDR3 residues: CASSTGIRSGNTIYF. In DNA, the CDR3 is TGTGCCAGTAGTACAGGGATTCGCTCTGGAAACACCATATATTTT.